A selection of T cell receptor beta chains follows, all from one sample in a study of cytomegalovirus exposure and HLA in healthy donors. Profiling relied on immunoSEQ multiplex PCR, and the TCRdb table lists in-frame clones only, not all of them. The table records 150,000 to 200,000 clones, approximately 90% of them present only once. Sequences were obtained from PBMCs. Source of these receptors: a woman aged 30 to 39 in good health and CMV-seronegative. Each CDR3 is given with its conserved first and last residue. A D gene is named only where the DNA matches it firmly. Expanded clones get a size class; other rows say once, few or many, or leave the size out.

>TRBD2|TRBV30|.|15|TRBJ2-4
TGTGCCTGGAGTATCCCCGGGAGGGCGCAAAACATTCAGTACTTC
CAWSIPGRAQNIQYF
>.|TRBV7-2|.|14|TRBJ1-5
TGTGCCAGCAGCTTAGAGGGCGGGAATCAGCCCCAGCATTTT
CASSLEGGNQPQHF
>TRBD1|TRBV7-9|.|14|TRBJ1-6
TGTGCCAGCAGCTTAGGAGGGGGCAGTTCACCCCTCCACTTT
CASSLGGGSSPLHF
>TRBD1|TRBV29-1|.|13|TRBJ1-2
TGCAGCGTTGTTGCCAGGGGGAATTATGGCTACACCTTC
CSVVARGNYGYTF
>TRBD1|TRBV5-6|.|13|TRBJ1-1
TGTGCCAGCAGCTCTGGACAGGACCAGGAAGCTTTCTTT
CASSSGQDQEAFF
>TRBD1|TRBV9|.|14|TRBJ2-7
TGTGCCAGCAGCGTAGGGGGGACAGGCTACGAGCAGTACTTC
CASSVGGTGYEQYF
>TRBD1|TRBV19|.|15|TRBJ1-5
TGTGCCAGTAGTACGACAGGGCGGTGGAATCAGCCCCAGCATTTT
CASSTTGRWNQPQHF
>TRBD1|TRBV5-1|.|13|TRBJ1-1
TGCGCCAGCAGCTTGGGACAGGGTCTGGAAGCTTTCTTT
CASSLGQGLEAFF
>.|TRBV29-1|.|13|TRBJ1-1
TGCAGCGTTGAACAGGGAGCGGGCACTGAAGCTTTCTTT
CSVEQGAGTEAFF
>TRBD1|TRBV7-8|.|14|TRBJ2-7
TGTGCCAGCAGCTCCGGGACAGTCCTCTACGAGCAGTACTTC
CASSSGTVLYEQYF
>TRBD1|TRBV6-1|once|18|TRBJ1-2
TGTGCCAGCAGTGAATCTCTCGGCGGACAGGGCATTGACTATGGCTACACCTTC
CASSESLGGQGIDYGYTF
>TRBD1|TRBV6-5|.|16|TRBJ2-3
TGTGCCAGCAGTTACTCCGAGGGACAGGGCCGGGACACGCAGTATTTT
CASSYSEGQGRDTQYF
>.|TRBV5-4|.|15|TRBJ1-2
TGTGCCAGCAGCTCTATTTCAGAAGCGAACTATGGCTACACCTTC
CASSSISEANYGYTF
>TRBD2|TRBV13|.|13|TRBJ2-1
TGTGCCAGCAGCCTCGGGGGGTACAATGAGCAGTTCTTC
CASSLGGYNEQFF
>.|TRBV9|few|14|TRBJ1-1
TGTGCCAGCAAACGGGGGGTGGAGGGTACTGAAGCTTTCTTT
CASKRGVEGTEAFF
>.|TRBV7-2|.|15|TRBJ2-5
TGTGCCAGCAGCTTAGGTGCCAGACAACAAGAGACCCAGTACTTC
CASSLGARQQETQYF
>TRBD1|TRBV11-2|many|16|TRBJ2-2
TGTGCCAGCAGCGGGGACAGCCTACAGAACACCGGGGAGCTGTTTTTT
CASSGDSLQNTGELFF
>TRBD1|TRBV5-1|.|15|TRBJ1-2
TGCGCCAGCAGCTTACGACAGACAGGGTCGGAGGGCTACACCTTC
CASSLRQTGSEGYTF
>.|TRBV6-5|few|14|TRBJ2-7
TGTGCCAGCAGTTACACCCGGTGGGAGACCGAGCAGTACTTC
CASSYTRWETEQYF
>.|TRBV10-1|.|17|TRBJ1-6
TGCGCCATCCCACCAGCCACAGGGACCTCGGGTAATTCACCCCTCCACTTT
CAIPPATGTSGNSPLHF
>.|TRBV4-2|.|15|TRBJ2-4
TGTGCCAGCTCCCCAAGGGGGGGCTCGGGAAACATTCAGTACTTC
CASSPRGGSGNIQYF
>TRBD1|TRBV30|.|17|TRBJ1-5
TGTGCCTGGAGGACCGGGACAGGGGGCGGGGGCCATCAGCCCCAGCATTTT
CAWRTGTGGGGHQPQHF
>TRBD2|TRBV9|once|15|TRBJ2-7
TGTGCCAGCAGCCTCTCTAGCGGGGAGGTCTACGAGCAGTACTTC
CASSLSSGEVYEQYF
>.|TRBV30|.|15|TRBJ1-1
TGTGCCTGGAGTGTATGGGGGGGGCTGAGCACTGAAGCTTTCTTT
CAWSVWGGLSTEAFF
>TRBD1|TRBV5-8|.|16|TRBJ2-7
TGTGCCAGCAGCTCCCGCCTGACAGGGAGCTCCTACGAGCAGTACTTC
CASSSRLTGSSYEQYF
>.|TRBV7-9|.|14|TRBJ2-7
TGTGCCAGCAGCTATATGGGGGGGCTGGACGAGCAGTACTTC
CASSYMGGLDEQYF
>.|TRBV5-1|.|13|TRBJ1-2
TGCGCCAGCGGATCGGGGGAACGCTATGGCTACACCTTC
CASGSGERYGYTF
>.|TRBV27|.|14|TRBJ2-7
TGTGCCAGCAGTCTGGGTAGCCTTATCTACGAGCAGTACTTC
CASSLGSLIYEQYF
>TRBD2|TRBV6-1|.|15|TRBJ2-3
TGTGCCAGCAGTATGACGGGGGGGGGCACAGATACGCAGTATTTT
CASSMTGGGTDTQYF
>.|TRBV21-1|.|13|TRBJ2-5
TGTGCCAGCAGCAACCTCAGTTTTGGGACCCAGTACTTC
CASSNLSFGTQYF
>.|TRBV6-5|once|13|TRBJ1-3
TGTGCCAGCAGTTACTCGTTGGCAGACACCATATATTTT
CASSYSLADTIYF
>TRBD2|TRBV7-2|.|15|TRBJ2-7
TGTGCCAGCAGCCCCCGGGGGGGCAGGTACTACGAGCAGTACTTC
CASSPRGGRYYEQYF
>.|TRBV4-1|once|12|TRBJ1-1
TGCGCCAGCAGCCGAGCGGGGACTGAAGCTTTCTTT
CASSRAGTEAFF
>.|TRBV4-2|.|16|TRBJ1-3
TGTGCCAGCAGCCCCCGCGAAGCTAACTCTGGAAACACCATATATTTT
CASSPREANSGNTIYF
>TRBD1|TRBV7-2|.|17|TRBJ1-1
TGTGCCAGCAGCTTAGACCCACCGGGACAGGTGAAGACTATCGCTTTCTTT
CASSLDPPGQVKTIAFF
>TRBD2|TRBV7-6|.|16|TRBJ2-3
TGTGCCAGCAGCTTAGGGGCGGGGGGAACCACAGATACGCAGTATTTT
CASSLGAGGTTDTQYF